The text below deals with one T cell receptor beta chain. Germline-derived CDR1 and CDR2 are MNHEY and SVGAGI. The trim removed 7 bases at V and 5 bases at J, leaving 4 bases unmatched. The CDR3 extends over 15 amino acids. These data belong to a study of blood T cell repertoires in COVID-19. Across the study: The study drew acute and convalescent COVID-19 samples from the United States, Italy and Spain. T cells, B-cell-depleted T cells, or PBMCs provided the cDNA or gDNA that served as material.

Original data processing: From reference gene primer amplification, estimates of nucleated cell counts were derived. The data were produced by immunoSEQ multiplex PCR, yet TCRdb's version contains in-frame clones alone and is incomplete. Clonal size and the V and J genes are those of that table, whereas D and trimming came from the DNA. The data show 150,000 to 200,000 clones, with approximately 86% seen just once and roughly 0.95% held by the top ten. The sequence derives from a young man with acute or convalescent COVID-19. Specimen: peripheral blood. This chain connects TRBV6-5 to TRBJ2-3; 15 bases line up with TRBD2. The CDR3 region has the DNA TGTGCCAGCATCCGGACTAGCGGGGGGGGAGATACGCAGTATTTT. This sequence encodes CASIRTSGGGDTQYF.